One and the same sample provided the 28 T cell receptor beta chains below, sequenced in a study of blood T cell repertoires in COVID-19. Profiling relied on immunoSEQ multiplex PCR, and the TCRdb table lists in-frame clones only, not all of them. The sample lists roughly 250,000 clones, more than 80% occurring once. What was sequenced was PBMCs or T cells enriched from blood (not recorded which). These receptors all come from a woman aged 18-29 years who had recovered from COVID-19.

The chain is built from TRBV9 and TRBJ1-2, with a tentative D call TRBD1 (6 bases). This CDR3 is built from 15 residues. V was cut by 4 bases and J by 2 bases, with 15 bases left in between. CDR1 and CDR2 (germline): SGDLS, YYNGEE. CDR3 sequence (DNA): TGTGCCAGCAGCCCCCGCGGTGGACAGAACTATGGCTACACCTTC. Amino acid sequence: CASSPRGGQNYGYTF.

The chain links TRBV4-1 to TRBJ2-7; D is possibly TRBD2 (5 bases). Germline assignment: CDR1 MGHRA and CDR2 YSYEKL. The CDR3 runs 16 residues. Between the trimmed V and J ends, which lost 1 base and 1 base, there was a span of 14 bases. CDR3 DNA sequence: TGCGCCAGCAGCCAAGGTCCGGGGTCGGGGTCCTACGAGCAGTACTTC. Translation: CASSQGPGSGSYEQYF.

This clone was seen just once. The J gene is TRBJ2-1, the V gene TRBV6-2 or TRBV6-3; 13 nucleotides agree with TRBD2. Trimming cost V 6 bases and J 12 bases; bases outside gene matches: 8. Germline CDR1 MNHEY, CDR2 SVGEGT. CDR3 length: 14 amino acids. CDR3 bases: TGTGCCAGCAGCCGACTAGCGGGGGGAATAAGGCAGTTCTTC. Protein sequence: CASSRLAGGIRQFF.

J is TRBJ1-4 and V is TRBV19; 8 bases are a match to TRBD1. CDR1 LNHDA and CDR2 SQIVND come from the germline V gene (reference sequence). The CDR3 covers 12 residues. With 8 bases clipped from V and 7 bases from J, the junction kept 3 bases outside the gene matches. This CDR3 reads CASGDRGEKLFF. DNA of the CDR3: TGTGCCAGTGGCGACAGGGGTGAAAAACTGTTTTTT. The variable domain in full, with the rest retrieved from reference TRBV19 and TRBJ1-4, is DGGITQSPKYLFRKEGQNVTLSCEQNLNHDAMYWYRQDPGQGLRLIYYSQIVNDFQKGDIAEGYSVSREKKESFPLTVTSAQKNPTAFYLCASGDRGEKLFFGSGTQLSVL.

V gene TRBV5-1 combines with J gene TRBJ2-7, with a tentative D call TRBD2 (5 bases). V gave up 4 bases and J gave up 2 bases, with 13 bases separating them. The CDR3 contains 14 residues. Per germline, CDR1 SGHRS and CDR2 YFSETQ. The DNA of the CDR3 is TGCGCCAGCAGCCCAGAGGACTCCACCTACGAGCAGTACTTC. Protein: CASSPEDSTYEQYF.

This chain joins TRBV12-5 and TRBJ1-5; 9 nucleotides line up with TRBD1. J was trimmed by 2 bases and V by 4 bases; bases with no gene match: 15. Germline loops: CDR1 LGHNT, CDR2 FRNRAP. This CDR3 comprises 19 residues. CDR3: CASGSDMDRGWTGNQPQHF. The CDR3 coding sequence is TGTGCTAGTGGTTCAGATATGGACAGGGGCTGGACAGGCAATCAGCCCCAGCATTTT.

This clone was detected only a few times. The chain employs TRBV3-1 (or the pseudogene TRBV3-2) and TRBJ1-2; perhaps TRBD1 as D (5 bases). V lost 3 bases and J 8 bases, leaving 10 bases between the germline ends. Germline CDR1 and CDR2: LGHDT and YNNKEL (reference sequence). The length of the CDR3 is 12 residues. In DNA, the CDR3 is TGTGCCAGCAGCCAGTCAGGGTTAGGCTACACCTTC. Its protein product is CASSQSGLGYTF.

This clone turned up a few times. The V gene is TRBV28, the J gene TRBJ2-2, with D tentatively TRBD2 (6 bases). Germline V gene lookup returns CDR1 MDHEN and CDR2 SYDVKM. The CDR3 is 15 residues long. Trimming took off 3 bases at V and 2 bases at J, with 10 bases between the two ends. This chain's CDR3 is CASSLAGTNTGELFF. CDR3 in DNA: TGTGCCAGCAGTTTGGCGGGAACTAACACCGGGGAGCTGTTTTTT.

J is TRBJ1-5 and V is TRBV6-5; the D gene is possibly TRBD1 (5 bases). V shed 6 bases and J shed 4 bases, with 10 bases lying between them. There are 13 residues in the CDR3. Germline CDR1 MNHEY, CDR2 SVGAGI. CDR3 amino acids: CASSPDRNQPQHF. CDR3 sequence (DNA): TGTGCCAGCAGCCCCGACAGAAATCAGCCCCAGCATTTT.

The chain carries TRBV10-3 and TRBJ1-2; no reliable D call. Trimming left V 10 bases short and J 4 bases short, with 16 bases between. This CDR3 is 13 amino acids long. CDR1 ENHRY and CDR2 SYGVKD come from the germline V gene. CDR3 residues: CATADMFRYGYTF. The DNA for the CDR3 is TGTGCCACCGCCGACATGTTTCGCTATGGCTACACCTTC.

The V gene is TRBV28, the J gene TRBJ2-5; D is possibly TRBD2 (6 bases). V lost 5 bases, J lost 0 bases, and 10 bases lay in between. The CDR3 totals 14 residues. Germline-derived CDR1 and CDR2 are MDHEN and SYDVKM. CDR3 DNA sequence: TGTGCCAGCAGTCCGAGACTAGACCAAGAGACCCAGTACTTC. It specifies CASSPRLDQETQYF.

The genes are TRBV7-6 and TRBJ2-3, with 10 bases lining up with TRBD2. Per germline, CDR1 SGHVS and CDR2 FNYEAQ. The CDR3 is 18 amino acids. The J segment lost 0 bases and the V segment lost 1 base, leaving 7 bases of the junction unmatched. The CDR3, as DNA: TGTGCCAGCAGCTTAGGCCCGACTAGCGGGTGGAGCACAGATACGCAGTATTTT. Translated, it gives CASSLGPTSGWSTDTQYF.

DNA of the CDR3: TGTGCCACCGGACTAGCGGGGGCCTCTAGCACAGATACGCAGTATTTT. Protein sequence: CATGLAGASSTDTQYF. V and J are TRBV2 and TRBJ2-3; 13 bases fit TRBD2. The ends lost 10 bases at V and 0 bases at J; junction bases unmatched: 7. The CDR3 loop spans 16 amino acids. CDR1 and CDR2 (germline): SNHLY, FYNNEI.

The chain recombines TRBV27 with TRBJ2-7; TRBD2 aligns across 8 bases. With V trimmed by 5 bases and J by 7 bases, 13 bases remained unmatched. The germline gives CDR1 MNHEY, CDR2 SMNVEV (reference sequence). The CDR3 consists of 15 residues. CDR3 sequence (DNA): TGTGCCAGCAGTCCCCGGGGGGGGGCCCCCCAGGAGCAGTACTTC. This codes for CASSPRGGAPQEQYF.

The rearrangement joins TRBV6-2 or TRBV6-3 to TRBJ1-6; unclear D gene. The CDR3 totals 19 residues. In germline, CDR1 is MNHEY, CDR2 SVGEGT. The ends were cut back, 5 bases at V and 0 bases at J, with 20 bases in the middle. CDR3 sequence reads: CASSHPAEEDFSYNSPLHF. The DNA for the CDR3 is TGTGCCAGCAGTCACCCCGCAGAGGAGGATTTCTCCTATAATTCACCCCTCCACTTT.

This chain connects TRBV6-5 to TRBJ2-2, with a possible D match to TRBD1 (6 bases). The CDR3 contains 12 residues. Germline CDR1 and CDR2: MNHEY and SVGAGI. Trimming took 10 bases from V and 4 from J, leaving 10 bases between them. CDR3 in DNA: TGTGCCACACAGGGTCGCACCGGGGAGCTGTTTTTT. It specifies CATQGRTGELFF.

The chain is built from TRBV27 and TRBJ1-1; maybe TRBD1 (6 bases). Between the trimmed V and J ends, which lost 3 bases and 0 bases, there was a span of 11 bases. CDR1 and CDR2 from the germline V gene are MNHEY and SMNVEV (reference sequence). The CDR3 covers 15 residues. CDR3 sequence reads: CASSFGRGMNTEAFF. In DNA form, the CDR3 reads TGTGCCAGCAGTTTTGGCAGGGGCATGAACACTGAAGCTTTCTTT.

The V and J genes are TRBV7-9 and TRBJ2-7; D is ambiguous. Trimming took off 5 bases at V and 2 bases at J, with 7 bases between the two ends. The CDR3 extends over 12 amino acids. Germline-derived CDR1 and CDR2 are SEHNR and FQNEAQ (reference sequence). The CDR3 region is CASSRDTYEQYF. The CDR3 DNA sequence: TGTGCCAGCAGCAGAGACACCTACGAGCAGTACTTC.

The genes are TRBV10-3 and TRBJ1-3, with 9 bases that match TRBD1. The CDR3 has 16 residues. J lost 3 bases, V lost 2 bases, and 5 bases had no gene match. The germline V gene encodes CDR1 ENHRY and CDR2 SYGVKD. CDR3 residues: CAISEPDRGSGNTIYF. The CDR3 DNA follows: TGTGCCATCAGTGAGCCTGACAGGGGGAGTGGAAACACCATATATTTT.

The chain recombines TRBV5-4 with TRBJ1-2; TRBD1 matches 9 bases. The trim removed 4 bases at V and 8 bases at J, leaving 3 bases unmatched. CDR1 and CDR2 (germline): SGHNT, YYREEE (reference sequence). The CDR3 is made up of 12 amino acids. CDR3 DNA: TGTGCCAGCAGCACACAGGGGGCGGGCTACACCTTC. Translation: CASSTQGAGYTF.

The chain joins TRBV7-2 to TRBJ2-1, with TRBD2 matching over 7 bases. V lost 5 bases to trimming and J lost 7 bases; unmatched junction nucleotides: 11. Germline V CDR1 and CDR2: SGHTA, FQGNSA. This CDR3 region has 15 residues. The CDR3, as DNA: TGTGCCAGCAGCAGACCCCCGGCGGGAGAAAATGAGCAGTTCTTC. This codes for CASSRPPAGENEQFF.

The CDR3 sequence: CASSQGGRSGNTIYF. DNA for the CDR3: TGTGCCAGCAGCCAGGGTGGGAGATCTGGAAACACCATATATTTT. The V call is TRBV3-1 (or the pseudogene TRBV3-2), the J call TRBJ1-3, with unresolved D. This CDR3 comprises 15 residues. With 3 bases removed from V and 1 base from J, the gap between germline ends came to 10 bases. Germline CDR1 reads LGHDT; CDR2 reads YNNKEL (reference sequence).

CDR3 residues: CASSAGGGQNTEAFF. As DNA, the CDR3 is TGTGCCAGCAGCGCCGGAGGAGGGCAGAACACTGAAGCTTTCTTT. This rearrangement joins TRBV9 to TRBJ1-1; no reliable D call. V was trimmed by 3 bases and J by 1 base, leaving 13 bases between them. This CDR3 has 15 residues. Germline V gene sequence: CDR1 SGDLS, CDR2 YYNGEE.

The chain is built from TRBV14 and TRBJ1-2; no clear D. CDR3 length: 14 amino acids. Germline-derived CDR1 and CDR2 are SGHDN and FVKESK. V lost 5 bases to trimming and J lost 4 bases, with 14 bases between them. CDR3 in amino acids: CASSAELGSYGYTF. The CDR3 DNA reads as TGTGCCAGCAGCGCAGAACTCGGGTCCTATGGCTACACCTTC.

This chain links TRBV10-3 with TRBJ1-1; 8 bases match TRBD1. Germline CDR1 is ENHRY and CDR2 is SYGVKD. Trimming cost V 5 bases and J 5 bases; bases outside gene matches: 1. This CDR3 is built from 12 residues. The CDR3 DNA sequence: TGTGCCATCAGTCAGGGGGCGACTGAAGCTTTCTTT. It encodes CAISQGATEAFF.

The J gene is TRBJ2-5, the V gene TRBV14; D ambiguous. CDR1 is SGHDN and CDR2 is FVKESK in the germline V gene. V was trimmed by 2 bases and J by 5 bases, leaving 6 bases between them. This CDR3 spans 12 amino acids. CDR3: CASSQRRETQYF. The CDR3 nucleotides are TGTGCCAGCAGCCAAAGGCGGGAGACCCAGTACTTC.

The DNA for the CDR3 is TGTGCCAGCAGTGAACAGGGTAGGGGCGAGCAGTACTTC. Translated, it gives CASSEQGRGEQYF. J is TRBJ2-7 and V is TRBV2; possibly TRBD1 for D (5 bases). CDR1 and CDR2 from the germline V gene are SNHLY and FYNNEI. The CDR3 is 13 residues long. V shed 2 bases and J shed 6 bases, with 11 bases lying between them.

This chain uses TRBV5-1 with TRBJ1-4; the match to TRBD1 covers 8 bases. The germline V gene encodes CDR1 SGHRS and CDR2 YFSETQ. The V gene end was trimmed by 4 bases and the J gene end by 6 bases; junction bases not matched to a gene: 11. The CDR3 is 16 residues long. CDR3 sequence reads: CASSRRDRSDDEKLFF. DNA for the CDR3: TGCGCCAGCAGCCGGCGGGACAGGTCGGATGATGAAAAACTGTTTTTT.